The sequence of this TCR beta chain was determined in a study of cytomegalovirus exposure and HLA in healthy donors (dated by TCRdb to about 2017). Some background on the complete study: According to a later analysis, one platform produced both the roughly 120 validation repertoires and the 670 or so repertoires of the first cohort. A separate validation cohort of roughly 120 different subjects was used in addition to the approximately 670-subject first cohort. To predict cytomegalovirus infection status, the study combined high-throughput TCR immunosequencing, statistical association of individual TCRs with disease status, and machine learning. The study aimed to test whether cataloging public T cell receptors could reveal signatures of past pathogen exposure.

Donors formed part of the validation cohort, which comprised over a hundred subjects and was distinct from the first cohort of several hundred subjects. Overall results and qualifications from the work: In vitro tests confirmed that a few of the cytomegalovirus-associated TCR beta chains recognize cytomegalovirus antigens. Of the cluster scores, around 95% were above 0 in a later analysis, which found that TCRs clustered in the first cohort also tended to co-occur in the 120 validation repertoires. In the study, some 160 TCR beta chains were listed as associated with cytomegalovirus. A later analysis had no HLA typing for the validation cohort, so co-occurrence there was scored across all 120 repertoires. According to the authors, the approach could potentially be generalized to other disease states and immunological phenotypes. While some public TCRs were present in many individuals, most TCR sequences turned up only very rarely across donors. In both the original and validation cohorts, the classifier was reported to diagnose cytomegalovirus status with high specificity and sensitivity.

Libraries came from the immunoSEQ multiplex PCR assay. The study's own analysis went as follows. A statistical classification framework was built for diagnosing cytomegalovirus status from the catalog of TCR beta chain sequences. TCRdb limited this immuneACCESS table to in-frame rearrangements with V and J called. A share of clones is missing; checked studies link under half to unresolved V genes, and the rest is unexplained. The DNA was the basis for D and trimming; V, J and clone size are from that table. Present in this sample are tens of thousands of clones, roughly 90% of which were seen just once. Approximately 5.4% of the sample goes to the ten largest clones. The CDR3, cysteine through phenylalanine, is 14 amino acids long. Just the 42-base CDR3 DNA is kept, in frame starting at base 1. CDR1 and CDR2 are read off the germline V gene as LGHNA and YSLEER. V is pared back by 4 bases and J by 8 bases, with 14 bases lying between the germline termini.

Details on this clone: The specificity of this receptor is unknown. Per-base quality was not reported, and no clone a single base away is much larger than it.

The rearranged chain carries TRBV4-3 and TRBJ1-4; possibly the D gene is TRBD1, per 5 matching bases. This clonotype was sampled from a man aged 18 to 29 in good health and CMV-seronegative. Input material: PBMCs. The CDR3 is CASSRGRVEEKLFF. The sequence in DNA is TGCGCCAGCAGCCGAGGCAGGGTCGAGGAAAAACTGTTTTTT.